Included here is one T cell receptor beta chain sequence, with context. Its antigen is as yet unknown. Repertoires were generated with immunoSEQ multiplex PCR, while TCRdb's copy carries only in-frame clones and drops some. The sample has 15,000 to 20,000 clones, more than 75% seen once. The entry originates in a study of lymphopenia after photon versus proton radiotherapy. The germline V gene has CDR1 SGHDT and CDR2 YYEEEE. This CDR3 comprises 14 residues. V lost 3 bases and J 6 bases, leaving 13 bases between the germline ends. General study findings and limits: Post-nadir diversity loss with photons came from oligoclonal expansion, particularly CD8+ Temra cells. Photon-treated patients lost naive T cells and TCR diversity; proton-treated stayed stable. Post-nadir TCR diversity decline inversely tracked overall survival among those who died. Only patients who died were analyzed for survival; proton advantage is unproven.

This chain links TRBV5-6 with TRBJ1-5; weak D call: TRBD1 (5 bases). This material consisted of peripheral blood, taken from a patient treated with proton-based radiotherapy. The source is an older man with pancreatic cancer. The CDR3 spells CASSYRDVGQPQHF. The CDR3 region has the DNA TGTGCCAGCAGCTACCGGGACGTAGGTCAGCCCCAGCATTTT. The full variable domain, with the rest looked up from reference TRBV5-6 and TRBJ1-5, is DAGVTQSPTHLIKTRGQQVTLRCSPKSGHDTVSWYQQALGQGPQFIFQYYEEEERQRGNFPDRFSGHQFPNYSSELNVNALLLGDSALYLCASSYRDVGQPQHFGDGTRLSIL.